These 5 T cell receptor beta chains were sequenced from one sample in a study of preoperative IRX-2 immunotherapy in early breast cancer. Measured with immunoSEQ multiplex PCR; TCRdb has only the in-frame clones, and not every one. The data contain about 43,000 clones, about 95% of them seen just once; the ten biggest clones take up around 1.6%. Described treatment: preoperative locoregional IRX-2 cytokine immunotherapy. The material sequenced was tumor tissue, taken after IRX-2 immunotherapy. All receptors come from a human donor with breast cancer.

V and J are TRBV5-5 and TRBJ1-1; D might be TRBD1 (5 bases). Germline values: CDR1 SGHKS, CDR2 YYEKEE (reference sequence). V was cut by 5 bases and J by 4 bases, with 12 bases left in between. The CDR3 is 13 amino acids. For the CDR3, the DNA is TGTGCCAGCAGTTGGGGGGTTACCACTGAAGCTTTCTTT. Its translation: CASSWGVTTEAFF.

This chain joins TRBV21-1 and TRBJ2-1. TRBV21-1 constitutes a pseudogene. The CDR3 extends over 12 amino acids. The CDR3 region is CASSSHYRAQFF. The CDR3 coding sequence is TGTGCCAGCAGCTCCCACTACCGGGCCCAGTTCTTC.

This rearrangement joins TRBV19 to TRBJ1-4, with D perhaps TRBD1 (5 bases). The CDR3 runs 13 residues. Looked up from germline, CDR1 is LNHDA and CDR2 is SQIVND (reference sequence). Trimming cost V 6 bases and J 3 bases, with 8 bases left between them. The CDR3 here is CASRGEANEKLFF. CDR3 nucleotides: TGTGCCAGTAGAGGGGAAGCTAATGAAAAACTGTTTTTT.

The chain has TRBV6-5 and TRBJ2-7, with no clear D. CDR3 length equals 11 residues. Trimming shortened V by 2 bases and J by 8 bases, and 7 bases separated the two germline ends. Germline V lookup: CDR1 MNHEY, CDR2 SVGAGI. The CDR3 nucleotides read TGTGCCAGCAGTTACCCTCCAAAGCAGTACTTC. It encodes CASSYPPKQYF.

The genes are TRBV7-2 and TRBJ2-3; D call uncertain. V shed 1 base and J shed 1 base, with 12 bases lying between them. This CDR3 region has 16 residues. The germline gives CDR1 SGHTA, CDR2 FQGNSA. The CDR3 region has the DNA TGTGCCAGCAGCTTAGTTGGCCCCGAGGGCACAGATACGCAGTATTTT. Its protein product is CASSLVGPEGTDTQYF.